This TCR beta chain came from a study of CD8 T cells in Susac syndrome. As regards this clonotype: The antigen remains unidentified.

Broader study findings: TCR sequencing and HLA analysis covered a relatively small number of individuals.

Roughly 0.45 to 1 ug RNA was reverse transcribed with random hexamers. An immunoSEQ multiplex PCR generated amplified TCR beta CDR3 products spanning 54 Vbeta and 13 Jbeta. TCRdb reprocessed the immunoSEQ multiplex PCR reads with MiXCR, giving one entry per CDR3 protein. The table includes about 110,000 distinct CDR3 sequences, 95% to 98% detected once. Sequencing of TCR beta drew on CD8+ and CD4+ T cells from blood. CDR3 length: 14 amino acids. With 5 bases clipped from V and 5 bases from J, the junction kept 8 bases outside the gene matches. The germline V gene encodes CDR1 MGHDK and CDR2 SYGVNS. The sequenced sample consisted of CD4+ T cells from PBMCs. The V call is TRBV25-1, the J call TRBJ1-1; TRBD1 aligns across 7 bases. This TCR derives from a human donor in good health. The CDR3 DNA sequence: TGTGCCAGCAGTCTAGGGGGCGCCGGTACTGAAGCTTTCTTT. It yields the protein CASSLGGAGTEAFF.